One and the same sample provided the 19 T cell receptor beta chains below, sequenced in a study of blood T cell repertoires in COVID-19. Sequenced by immunoSEQ multiplex PCR; TCRdb stores in-frame clones only, minus some. The sample lists 250,000 to 300,000 clones, about 90% seen once, with about 2% in the top ten. Sequencing was carried out using PBMCs or T cells enriched from blood (not recorded which). The source of these receptors is an older woman who had recovered from COVID-19.

V is TRBV6-5 and J is TRBJ2-1; 7 bases align to TRBD2. The CDR3 is made up of 12 amino acids. Germline values: CDR1 MNHEY, CDR2 SVGAGI. The V gene end was trimmed by 8 bases and the J gene end by 8 bases; junction bases not matched to a gene: 6. The DNA of the CDR3 is TGTGCCAGCGGGAGGGGTTGGGATGAGCAGTTCTTC. This codes for CASGRGWDEQFF.

The chain combines TRBV2 with TRBJ2-2; TRBD1 aligns across 9 bases. From germline, CDR1 is SNHLY and CDR2 FYNNEI. This CDR3 contains 15 residues. Losses at the gene ends were 5 bases for V and 7 bases for J; bases not matched to a gene: 8. The DNA of the CDR3 is TGTGCCAGCAGTTTCCGGACAGGGGCTATCGGGGAGCTGTTTTTT. Amino acid sequence: CASSFRTGAIGELFF.

The V gene is TRBV9, the J gene TRBJ2-1; TRBD2 aligns across 11 bases. Trimming cost V 0 bases and J 8 bases; bases outside gene matches: 4. There are 15 residues in the CDR3. Germline lookup yields CDR1 SGDLS and CDR2 YYNGEE. The CDR3 protein is CASSVGVAGGDEQFF. Written as DNA, the CDR3 is TGTGCCAGCAGCGTAGGTGTAGCGGGAGGGGATGAGCAGTTCTTC.

The J gene is TRBJ1-2, the V gene TRBV24-1, with 7 bases fitting TRBD1. Germline loops: CDR1 KGHDR, CDR2 SFDVKD. This CDR3 is built from 15 residues. V shed 3 bases, J shed 6 bases, and the junction held 9 bases outside the gene matches. Written as DNA, the CDR3 is TGTGCCACCAGTGATCCCTACTCAGACAGGGATGGCTACACCTTC. Translation gives CATSDPYSDRDGYTF.

The CDR3 DNA sequence: TGTGCCAGCAGCTTGGCCGTAGGACTAGCGGGAGGGAGTGGTGAGCAGTTCTTC. Its protein is CASSLAVGLAGGSGEQFF. This chain joins TRBV5-5 and TRBJ2-1; 15 bases are a match to TRBD2. Trimming took 0 bases from V and 9 from J; bases not matched to a gene: 10. The CDR3 runs to 18 residues. Looked up from germline, CDR1 is SGHKS and CDR2 is YYEKEE (reference sequence).

The V and J genes are TRBV28 and TRBJ2-1; TRBD2 matches 13 bases. After removal of 6 bases from V and 4 bases from J, the junction contained 9 bases not matched to a gene. The CDR3 is made up of 17 amino acids. Germline loops: CDR1 MDHEN, CDR2 SYDVKM. As DNA, the CDR3 is TGTGCCAGCAGCCCTGGGGGGACTAGCGGGACTTACAATGAGCAGTTCTTC. Its protein product is CASSPGGTSGTYNEQFF.

The genes are TRBV12-3 or TRBV12-4 and TRBJ1-5; 7 bases line up with TRBD1. V lost 5 bases, J lost 11 bases, and 3 bases stayed unmatched. The CDR3 totals 11 residues. In DNA form, the CDR3 reads TGTGCCAGCAGTCCAGGGGGGACCCAGCATTTT. This sequence encodes CASSPGGTQHF.

This chain joins TRBV9 and TRBJ2-5, with 7 bases lining up with TRBD1. Germline CDR1 reads SGDLS; CDR2 reads YYNGEE. The CDR3 runs 15 residues. V lost 4 bases, J lost 5 bases, and 11 bases stayed unmatched. The CDR3 DNA is TGTGCCAGCAGCTTCTGGACAGGAGCAGGGGAGACCCAGTACTTC. Its translation: CASSFWTGAGETQYF. The full variable domain, with the rest looked up from reference TRBV9 and TRBJ2-5, is DSGVTQTPKHLITATGQRVTLRCSPRSGDLSVYWYQQSLDQGLQFLIQYYNGEERAKGNILERFSAQQFPDLHSELNLSSLELGDSALYFCASSFWTGAGETQYFGPGTRLLVL.

CDR3 sequence: CATSGLSGGSTEQFF. CDR3 DNA sequence: TGTGCCACCAGTGGTTTATCGGGAGGGTCTACTGAGCAGTTCTTC. The chain combines TRBV24-1 with TRBJ2-1, with 8 bases that match TRBD2. There are 15 residues in the CDR3. V dropped 5 bases and J dropped 9; count of bases not matched to a gene: 11. Per the germline V gene, CDR1 is KGHDR and CDR2 is SFDVKD.

V and J are TRBV19 and TRBJ1-5, with TRBD1 identical over 7 bases. CDR1 and CDR2 (germline): LNHDA, SQIVND (reference sequence). V trimming: 6 bases; J trimming: 6 bases; junction bases outside the gene matches: 8. The CDR3 is 14 residues long. CDR3 DNA: TGTGCCAGTAGCCCCAGGGGGTCGGGTCAGCCCCAGCATTTT. Its protein is CASSPRGSGQPQHF.

The rearrangement joins TRBV14 to TRBJ2-1; perhaps TRBD2 as D (6 bases). The V end was cut by 1 base, the J end by 8 bases, with 12 bases between. The CDR3 loop spans 14 amino acids. Germline loops: CDR1 SGHDN, CDR2 FVKESK. The CDR3 reads CASSQVGGWDEQFF. CDR3 bases: TGTGCCAGCAGCCAAGTTGGAGGGTGGGATGAGCAGTTCTTC.

V gene TRBV28 combines with J gene TRBJ2-7, with D possibly being TRBD1 (5 bases). Germline V gives CDR1 MDHEN, CDR2 SYDVKM. V lost 7 bases to trimming and J lost 0 bases, with 10 bases between them. This CDR3 has 13 residues. Here the CDR3 reads CASTIGHSYEQYF. The CDR3 nucleotides read TGTGCCAGCACCATCGGACACTCCTACGAGCAGTACTTC.

The count of this clone is one. The J gene is TRBJ2-3, the V gene TRBV25-1; D possibly corresponds to TRBD2 (5 bases). Trimming left V 6 bases short and J 6 bases short, with 16 bases between. The CDR3 contains 14 residues. From germline, CDR1 is MGHDK and CDR2 SYGVNS. CDR3 amino acids: CASRPKASGDTQYF. CDR3 nucleotide sequence: TGTGCCAGCAGACCGAAGGCTTCGGGGGATACGCAGTATTTT.

The V and J genes are TRBV5-1 and TRBJ2-1, with TRBD2 matching 9 bases. V dropped 7 bases and J dropped 8; count of bases not matched to a gene: 7. CDR1 is SGHRS and CDR2 is YFSETQ in the germline V gene. The CDR3 has 13 amino acids. The CDR3 DNA sequence: TGCGCCAGCCGACTAGCGGTTGAGGATGAGCAGTTCTTC. This sequence encodes CASRLAVEDEQFF.

The J gene is TRBJ1-2, the V gene TRBV27, with TRBD1 as a possible D gene (5 bases). The V end was cut by 5 bases, the J end by 2 bases, with 21 bases between. Germline V gene lookup returns CDR1 MNHEY and CDR2 SMNVEV (reference sequence). CDR3 length: 17 amino acids. The chain's CDR3 is CASSQNPRGTSNYGYTF. The DNA of the CDR3 is TGTGCCAGCAGTCAGAACCCCCGGGGGACTTCCAACTATGGCTACACCTTC.

The CDR3 spells CASSLGQGVGEQYF. The CDR3, as DNA: TGTGCCAGCAGCCTCGGACAGGGGGTAGGTGAGCAGTACTTC. The V gene is TRBV3-1 (or the pseudogene TRBV3-2), the J gene TRBJ2-7; 10 nucleotides match TRBD1. CDR1 LGHDT and CDR2 YNNKEL come from the germline V gene (reference sequence). The J segment lost 7 bases and the V segment lost 4 bases, leaving 7 bases of the junction unmatched. This CDR3 has 14 amino acids.

J is TRBJ2-7 and V is TRBV7-9, with 8 bases lining up with TRBD1. After removal of 5 bases from V and 0 bases from J, the junction contained 6 bases not matched to a gene. CDR3 length: 15 amino acids. CDR1 is SEHNR, CDR2 FQNEAQ, per germline (reference sequence). The CDR3 loop reads CASSQRTGNSYEQYF. CDR3 nucleotide sequence: TGTGCCAGCAGCCAGAGGACAGGGAACTCCTACGAGCAGTACTTC.

CDR3 in amino acids: CASSSTAANYGYTF. The CDR3 coding sequence is TGTGCCAGCAGCTCGACAGCCGCTAACTATGGCTACACCTTC. The chain recombines TRBV11-2 with TRBJ1-2; D possibly corresponds to TRBD1 (5 bases). Germline assignment: CDR1 SGHAT and CDR2 FQNNGV. Trimming stripped 4 bases from V and 0 bases from J, with 9 bases between. The CDR3 spans 14 residues.

The chain carries TRBV12-3 or TRBV12-4 and TRBJ2-5; no clear D gene. The CDR3 sequence is 12 residues long. V was clipped by 5 bases and J by 5 bases, with 9 bases between them. CDR3 bases: TGTGCCAGCAGTGCTCAGAGGGAGACCCAGTACTTC. The encoded protein is CASSAQRETQYF.